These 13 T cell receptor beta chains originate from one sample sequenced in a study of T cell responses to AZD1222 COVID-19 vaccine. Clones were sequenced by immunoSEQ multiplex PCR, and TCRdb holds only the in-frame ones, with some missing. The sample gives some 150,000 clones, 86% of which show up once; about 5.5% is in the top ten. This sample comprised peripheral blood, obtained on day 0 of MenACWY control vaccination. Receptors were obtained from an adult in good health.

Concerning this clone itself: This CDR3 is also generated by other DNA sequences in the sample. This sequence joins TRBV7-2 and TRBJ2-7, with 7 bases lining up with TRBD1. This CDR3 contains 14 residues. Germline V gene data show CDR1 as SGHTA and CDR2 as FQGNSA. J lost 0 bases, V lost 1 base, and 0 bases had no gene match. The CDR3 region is CASSLDRGSYEQYF. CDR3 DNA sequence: TGTGCCAGCAGCTTAGACAGGGGCTCCTACGAGCAGTACTTC.

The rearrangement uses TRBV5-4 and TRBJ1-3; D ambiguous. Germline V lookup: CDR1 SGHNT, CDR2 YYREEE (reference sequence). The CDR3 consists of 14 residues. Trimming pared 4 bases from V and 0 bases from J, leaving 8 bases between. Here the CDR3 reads CASSDATSGNTIYF. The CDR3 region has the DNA TGTGCCAGCAGCGATGCCACCTCTGGAAACACCATATATTTT.

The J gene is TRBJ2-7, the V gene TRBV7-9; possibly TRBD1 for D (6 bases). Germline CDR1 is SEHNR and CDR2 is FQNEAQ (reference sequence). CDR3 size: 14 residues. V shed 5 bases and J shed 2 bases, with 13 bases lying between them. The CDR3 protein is CASSRTEAPYEQYV. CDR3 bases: TGTGCCAGCAGCCGGACAGAGGCCCCCTACGAGCAGTACGTC.

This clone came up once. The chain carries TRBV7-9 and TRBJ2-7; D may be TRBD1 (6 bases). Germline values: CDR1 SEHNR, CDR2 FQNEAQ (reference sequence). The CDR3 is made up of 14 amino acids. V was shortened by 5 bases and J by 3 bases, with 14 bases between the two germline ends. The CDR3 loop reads CASSTDRSRYEQYF. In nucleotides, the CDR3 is TGTGCCAGCAGCACTGACAGGTCTCGCTACGAGCAGTACTTC.

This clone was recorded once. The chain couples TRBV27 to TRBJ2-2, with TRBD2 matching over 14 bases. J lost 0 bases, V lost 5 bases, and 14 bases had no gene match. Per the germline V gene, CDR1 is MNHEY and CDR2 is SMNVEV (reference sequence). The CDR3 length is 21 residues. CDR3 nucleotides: TGTGCCAGCAGTGCCGCAAAGGGGACTAGCGGGGGAAAATCGAACACCGGGGAGCTGTTTTTT. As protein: CASSAAKGTSGGKSNTGELFF.

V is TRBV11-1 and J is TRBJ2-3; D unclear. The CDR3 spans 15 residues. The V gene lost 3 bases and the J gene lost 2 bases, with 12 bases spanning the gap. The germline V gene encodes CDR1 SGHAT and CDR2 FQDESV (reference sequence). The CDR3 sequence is CASSFTDDPTDTQYF. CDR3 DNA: TGTGCCAGCAGCTTTACAGATGACCCCACAGATACGCAGTATTTT.

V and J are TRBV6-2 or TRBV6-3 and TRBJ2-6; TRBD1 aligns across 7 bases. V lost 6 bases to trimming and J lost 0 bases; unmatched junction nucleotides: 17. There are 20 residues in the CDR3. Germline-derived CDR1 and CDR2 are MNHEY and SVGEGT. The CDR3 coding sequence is TGTGCCAGCAGCGACCCGGGACAGCCTAGAGTTCACTCTGGGGCCAACGTCCTGACTTTC. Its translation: CASSDPGQPRVHSGANVLTF.

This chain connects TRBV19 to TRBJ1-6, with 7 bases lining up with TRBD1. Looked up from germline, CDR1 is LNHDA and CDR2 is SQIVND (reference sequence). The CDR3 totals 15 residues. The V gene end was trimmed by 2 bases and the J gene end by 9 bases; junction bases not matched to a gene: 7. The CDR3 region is CASSISGQDASPLHF. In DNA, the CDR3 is TGTGCCAGTAGTATATCTGGACAGGACGCTTCACCCCTCCACTTT.

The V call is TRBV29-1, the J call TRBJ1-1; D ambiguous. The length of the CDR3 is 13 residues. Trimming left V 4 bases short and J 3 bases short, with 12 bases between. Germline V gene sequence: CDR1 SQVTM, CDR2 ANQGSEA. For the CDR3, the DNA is TGCAGCGTTGCCAGTGCGTCGGACACTGAAGCTTTCTTT. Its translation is CSVASASDTEAFF.

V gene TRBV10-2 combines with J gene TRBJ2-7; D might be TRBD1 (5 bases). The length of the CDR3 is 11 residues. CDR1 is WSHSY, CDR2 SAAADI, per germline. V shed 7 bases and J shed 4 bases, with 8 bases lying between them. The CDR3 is CASITGYEQYV. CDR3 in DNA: TGCGCCAGCATAACAGGTTACGAGCAGTACGTC.

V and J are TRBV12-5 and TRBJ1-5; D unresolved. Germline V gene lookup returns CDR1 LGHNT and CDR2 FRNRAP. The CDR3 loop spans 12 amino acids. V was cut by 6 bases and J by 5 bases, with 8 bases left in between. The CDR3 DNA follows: TGTGCTAGTGGCAGCTCTTATCAGCCCCAGCATTTT. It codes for CASGSSYQPQHF.

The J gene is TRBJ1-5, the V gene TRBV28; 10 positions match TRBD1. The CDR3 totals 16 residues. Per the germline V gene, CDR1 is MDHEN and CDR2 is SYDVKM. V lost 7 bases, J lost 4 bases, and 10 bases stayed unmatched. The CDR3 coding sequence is TGTGCCAGCATCCTACGGGGACAGGGGTTGAATCAGCCCCAGCATTTT. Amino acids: CASILRGQGLNQPQHF.

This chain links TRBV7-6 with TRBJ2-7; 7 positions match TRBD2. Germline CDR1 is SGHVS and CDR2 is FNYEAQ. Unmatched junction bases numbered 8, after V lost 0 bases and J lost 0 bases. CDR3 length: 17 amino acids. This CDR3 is CASSLAVSSGVSYEQYF. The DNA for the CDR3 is TGTGCCAGCAGCTTAGCGGTGTCCAGCGGGGTCTCCTACGAGCAGTACTTC.